A single sample gave rise to the 3 T cell receptor beta chains below, sequenced in a study of read filtering for tumor transcriptome and immune sequencing. Molecular barcoded adaptors covering alpha/delta and beta/gamma chains were used on 400 to 450 ng RNA. TCRdb used MiXCR to reprocess the reads, holding one entry per CDR3 protein. The data show approximately 140,000 distinct CDR3 sequences, less than 15% seen once. The sequencing sample was made of a population of CD138-negative cells sorted from bone marrow. The receptors derive from a donor aged 40 or older with multiple myeloma.

This chain uses TRBV7-9 with TRBJ2-2; D might be TRBD1 or TRBD2, each matching 5 bases. V gave up 4 bases and J gave up 1 base, with 13 bases separating them. The CDR3 is 16 amino acids. The germline gives CDR1 SEHNR, CDR2 FQNEAQ (reference sequence). CDR3 nucleotides: TGTGCCAGCAGCTCCGGAGAGGGGTTGAACACCGGGGAGCTGTTTTTT. Protein: CASSSGEGLNTGELFF.

This clonotype has ten or more counts. The DNA for the CDR3 is TGCAGCGTTGAACCTGAAAGCTCCTACGAGCAGTACTTC. This gives the protein CSVEPESSYEQYF. V usage is TRBV29-1 and J usage is TRBJ2-7; unclear D gene. Trimming removed 2 bases at V and 0 bases at J, with 8 bases between. This CDR3 has 13 amino acids. Germline-derived CDR1 and CDR2 are SQVTM and ANQGSEA.

With respect to this clonotype: Since a much larger clone is just one base distant, this may be a read error. Since the CDR3 does not end with the conserved phenylalanine or tryptophan, this likely comes from a read error. The chain links TRBV12-3 or TRBV12-4 to TRBJ1-1; TRBD1 matches at 8 bases. The CDR3 contains 16 residues. Unmatched junction bases numbered 7, after V lost 4 bases and J lost 0 bases. CDR3 bases: TGTGCCAGCAGTTCAGTACAGGGGGAGATGAACACTGAAGCTTTCCTT. Translating gives CASSSVQGEMNTEAFL.